The rows below give T cell receptor beta chains drawn from one sample of a study of T cell repertoires in cytomegalovirus infection. One entry per CDR3 protein results from TCRdb running MiXCR on the reads. This repertoire shows roughly 310,000 distinct CDR3 sequences, roughly 17% found once; its top ten account for around 13%. Sequenced sample: PBMCs. Receptors were obtained from a human donor in good health (CMV status not recorded). Some clones in this sample may be carry-over from other donors' samples. The CDR3 runs from the conserved cysteine through the conserved F or W. D genes are given only for firm matches. Part of the rows lack a size; the others show once, few, many or a class for expanded clones.

>TRBJ2-5|TRBV20-1|TRBD2|.|14
CSAGSSGIQETQYF
TGCAGTGCTGGGTCTAGCGGGATACAAGAGACCCAGTACTTC
>TRBJ2-5|TRBV12-3/TRBV12-4|TRBD1|few|14
CASSRPGGLETQYF
TGTGCCAGCAGTCGCCCAGGGGGCCTAGAGACCCAGTACTTC
>TRBJ1-5|TRBV20-1|.|few|14
CSGGSGGSNQPQHF
TGCAGTGGGGGCTCGGGAGGTAGCAATCAGCCCCAGCATTTT
>TRBJ1-2|TRBV4-2|TRBD1|few|15
CASSQEGQSDYGYTF
TGTGCCAGCAGCCAAGAGGGACAGAGTGACTATGGCTACACCTTC
>TRBJ2-1|TRBV7-2|TRBD2|many|14
CASSPGLASIEQFF
TGTGCCAGCAGCCCGGGACTAGCATCGATCGAGCAGTTCTTC
>TRBJ1-4|TRBV7-2|.|many|17
CASSPGPGWATNEKLFF
TGTGCCAGCAGCCCGGGCCCAGGGTGGGCAACTAATGAAAAACTGTTTTTT
>TRBJ1-2|TRBV6-5|.|few|15
CASTIYMGGNYGYTF
TGTGCCAGCACAATATATATGGGGGGGAACTATGGCTACACCTTC
>TRBJ2-7|TRBV5-1|.|.|12
CASSTDQYEQYF
TGCGCCAGCAGCACGGACCAGTACGAGCAGTACTTC
>TRBJ2-2|TRBV6-5|TRBD1|many|17
CASSYPSGTGNTGELFF
TGTGCCAGCAGTTACCCGTCCGGGACAGGGAACACCGGGGAGCTGTTTTTT
>TRBJ2-3|TRBV4-3|.|many|16
CASSQVSGGRTDTQYF
TGCGCCAGCAGCCAAGTTTCAGGGGGGAGAACAGATACGCAGTATTTT
>TRBJ2-2|TRBV7-2|.|many|14
CASSLSRDTGELFF
TGTGCCAGCAGCTTAAGTAGGGACACCGGGGAGCTGTTTTTT
>TRBJ2-1|TRBV24-1|.|many|16
CATSDLGGPEDNEQFF
TGTGCCACCAGTGATTTGGGGGGGCCCGAGGACAATGAGCAGTTCTTC
>TRBJ2-3|TRBV10-3|.|.|12
CAIRDLTDTQYF
TGTGCCATCAGGGACCTCACAGATACGCAGTATTTT
>TRBJ1-1|TRBV6-5|.|many|17
CASSYSRVSSMNTEAFF
TGTGCCAGCAGTTACTCGAGGGTCAGTAGTATGAACACTGAAGCTTTCTTT
>TRBJ2-7|TRBV27|.|many|13
CASSFVGGNEQYF
TGTGCCAGCAGTTTCGTCGGTGGCAACGAGCAGTACTTC
>TRBJ2-6|TRBV6-6|TRBD1|many|15
CASGRTGAGANVLTF
TGTGCCAGCGGCCGGACAGGGGCAGGGGCCAACGTCCTGACTTTC
>TRBJ1-1|TRBV6-5|.|few|16
CASSSNKDLRFTEAFF
TGTGCCAGCAGTTCCAACAAGGACCTCCGCTTCACTGAAGCTTTCTTT
>TRBJ1-1|TRBV20-1|.|.|13
CSASVYRGTEAFF
TGCAGTGCTAGCGTCTACCGGGGCACTGAAGCTTTCTTT
>TRBJ2-5|TRBV12-3/TRBV12-4|TRBD2|few|15
CASRFSGGARQTQYF
TGTGCCAGCAGATTTAGCGGGGGGGCTCGCCAGACCCAGTACTTC
>TRBJ2-2|TRBV6-1|.|.|10
CASLGGELFF
TGTGCCAGCTTAGGCGGGGAGCTGTTTTTT
>TRBJ1-1|TRBV5-5|.|.|14
CASSWRQGYTEAFF
TGTGCCAGCAGCTGGCGGCAGGGGTACACTGAAGCTTTCTTT
>TRBJ2-7|TRBV7-9|.|many|11
CASSLGAEQYF
TGTGCCAGCAGCTTAGGAGCGGAGCAGTACTTC
>TRBJ2-5|TRBV7-9|.|many|15
CASSRTQGIEETQYF
TGTGCCAGCAGCCGCACTCAGGGGATCGAAGAGACCCAGTACTTC
>TRBJ2-1|TRBV20-1|TRBD2|.|14
CSAKASGGASEQFF
TGCAGTGCTAAGGCTAGCGGGGGGGCATCTGAGCAGTTCTTC
>TRBJ1-2|TRBV6-1|.|.|16
CASSEWGVERDYGYTF
TGTGCCAGCAGTGAATGGGGCGTCGAAAGGGACTATGGCTACACCTTC
>TRBJ2-1|TRBV3-1|.|.|17
CASSQDLRSGGYNEQFF
TGTGCCAGCAGCCAAGATCTTCGGTCAGGAGGCTACAATGAGCAGTTCTTC
>TRBJ2-5|TRBV12-3/TRBV12-4|TRBD2|many|17
CASSLGARGGPQETQYF
TGTGCCAGCAGTTTAGGAGCGCGGGGGGGGCCTCAAGAGACCCAGTACTTC